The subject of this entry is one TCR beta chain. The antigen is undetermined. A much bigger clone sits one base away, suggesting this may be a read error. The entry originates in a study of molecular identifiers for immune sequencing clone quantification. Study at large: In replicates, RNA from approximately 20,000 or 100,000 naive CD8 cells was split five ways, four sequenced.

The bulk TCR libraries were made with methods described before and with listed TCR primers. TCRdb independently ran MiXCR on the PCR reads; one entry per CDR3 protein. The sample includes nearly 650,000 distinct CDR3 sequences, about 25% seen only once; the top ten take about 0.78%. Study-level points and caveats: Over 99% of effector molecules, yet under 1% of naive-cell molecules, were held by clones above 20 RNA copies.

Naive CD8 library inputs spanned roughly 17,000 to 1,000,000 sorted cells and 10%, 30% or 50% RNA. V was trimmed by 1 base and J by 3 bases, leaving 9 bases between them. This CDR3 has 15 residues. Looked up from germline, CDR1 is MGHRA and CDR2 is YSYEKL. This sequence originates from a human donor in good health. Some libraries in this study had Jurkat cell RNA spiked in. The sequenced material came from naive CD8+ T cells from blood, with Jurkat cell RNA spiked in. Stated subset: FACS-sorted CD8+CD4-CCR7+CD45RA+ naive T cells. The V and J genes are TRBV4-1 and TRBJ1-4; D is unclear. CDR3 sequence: CASSQGPIANEKLFF. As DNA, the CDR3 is TGCGCCAGCAGCCAAGGACCTATAGCTAATGAAAAACTGTTTTTT.